The clone carrying this T cell receptor beta chain was counted between two and nine times. CDR3 length equals 14 residues. CDR1 is SGHKS and CDR2 is YYEKEE in the germline V gene (reference sequence). The V end was cut by 4 bases, the J end by 8 bases, with 16 bases between. A universal primer site was created by template switching, with the cDNA bearing unique molecular identifiers. One entry per CDR3 protein, called by TCRdb with MiXCR from the 5' RACE reads. In the table there are about 520,000 distinct CDR3 sequences, roughly a fifth of which are singletons. This sample is drawn from a study of identical twins. In addition, the sample was reused for a study of T cells expressing NK-cell markers.

The sequence was collected from a woman between 18 and 29 years old in good health. The sequenced sample consisted of CD4+ T cells sorted from blood. V usage is TRBV5-5 and J usage is TRBJ2-1, with D tentatively TRBD1 or TRBD2 (5 bases each). The CDR3 region is CASSQLLLGDEQFF. The CDR3 DNA follows: TGTGCCAGCAGCCAACTATTACTGGGGGATGAGCAGTTCTTC.